Listed below are T cell receptor beta chains from one sample, sequenced in a study of early T cells in non-severe SARS-CoV-2 infection. MiXCR was run by TCRdb on the 5' RACE reads, yielding one entry per CDR3 protein. The sample consists of 45,000 to 55,000 distinct CDR3 sequences, roughly 6.2% of them appearing once. Sequences were obtained from whole blood. These receptors were taken from an adult who was a healthcare worker with PCR-confirmed SARS-CoV-2 infection or an uninfected control (not recorded which). Each CDR3 is given with its conserved first and last residue. A D gene is named only where the DNA matches it firmly. For some rows the clone size is stated as once, few or many, or as a class when expanded; others skip it.

TRBJ1-2,many,TRBV3-1,NA,CASSQRSLYGYTF,TGTGCCAGCAGCCAAAGAAGTCTCTATGGCTACACCTTC
TRBJ1-1,many,TRBV6-2/TRBV6-3,NA,CASGLYFNTEAFF,TGTGCCAGCGGACTATATTTTAACACTGAAGCTTTCTTT
TRBJ1-2,many,TRBV5-6,NA,CASSSGYGYTF,TGTGCCAGCAGCTCAGGCTATGGCTACACCTTC
TRBJ2-3,NA,TRBV7-2,NA,CASSSAIGGTDTQYF,TGTGCCAGCAGCTCCGCGATTGGGGGCACAGATACGCAGTATTTT
TRBJ1-1,many,TRBV7-8,NA,CASSLLSGTFGTEAFF,TGTGCCAGCAGCTTACTGAGCGGGACATTCGGCACTGAAGCTTTCTTT
TRBJ1-6,medium-sized,TRBV6-5,NA,CASRKGSSYNSPLHF,TGTGCCAGCAGGAAAGGGAGCTCCTATAATTCACCCCTCCACTTT
TRBJ2-3,few,TRBV3-1,NA,CASSQGAATSTQYF,TGTGCCAGCAGCCAAGGAGCTGCGACAAGTACGCAGTATTTT
TRBJ2-1,many,TRBV6-1,NA,CASTKAAGQFF,TGTGCCAGCACGAAAGCGGCGGGTCAGTTCTTC
TRBJ2-1,many,TRBV7-3,NA,CASSPSLNGEQFF,TGTGCCAGCAGTCCTTCCCTCAACGGTGAGCAGTTCTTC
TRBJ2-5,few,TRBV7-6,TRBD2,CASSNSGGAVGKTQYF,TGTGCCAGCAGCAATAGCGGGGGGGCCGTCGGAAAGACCCAGTACTTC
TRBJ1-2,few,TRBV5-5,NA,CASSLGLSPAQNPGGYTF,TGTGCCAGCAGCTTGGGGCTGTCGCCAGCTCAAAACCCTGGTGGCTACACCTTC
TRBJ2-5,few,TRBV18,NA,CASSQGETQYF,TGTGCCAGCTCCCAAGGAGAGACCCAGTACTTC
TRBJ2-1,many,TRBV11-2,TRBD2,CASSLAAGGYNEQFF,TGTGCCAGCAGCTTAGCAGCGGGGGGGTACAATGAGCAGTTCTTC
TRBJ1-6,many,TRBV20-1,NA,CSARDRVGPLHF,TGCAGTGCTAGAGACAGGGTCGGGCCCCTCCACTTT
TRBJ2-1,many,TRBV11-2,NA,CASSFRDVRSNEQFF,TGTGCCAGCAGTTTCCGGGACGTAAGGAGCAATGAGCAGTTCTTC
TRBJ2-7,many,TRBV6-5,NA,CASSYRGDEQYF,TGTGCCAGCAGTTACCGTGGGGACGAGCAGTACTTC